These 30 T cell receptor beta chains share one sample of origin, sequenced in a study of PD-L1 blockade in urothelial cancer. The data were produced by immunoSEQ multiplex PCR, yet TCRdb's version contains in-frame clones alone and is incomplete. The sample holds 46,000 or so clones, about 86% seen once. As to time point: peripheral blood 6 weeks after treatment start. This specimen was PBMCs, taken around atezolizumab (anti-PD-L1) treatment. These receptors originate from a man in his fifties or sixties with urothelial cancer.

V usage is TRBV10-2 and J usage is TRBJ2-7, with D perhaps matching TRBD2 (6 bases). Deletions cut 6 bases from V and 7 bases from J, with 16 bases between. The CDR3 loop spans 13 amino acids. From germline, CDR1 is WSHSY and CDR2 SAAADI. CDR3 bases: TGCGCCAGCAGGATGACATGGGAGGTGGAGCAGTACTTC. Translated, it gives CASRMTWEVEQYF.

Here the CDR3 DNA reads TGTGCCAGCACGCCGTCCATCTATAGCAATCAGCCCCAGCATTTT. It yields the protein CASTPSIYSNQPQHF. This chain links TRBV28 with TRBJ1-5; D uncertain. This CDR3 has 15 amino acids. V was trimmed by 7 bases and J by 0 bases, leaving 13 bases between them. The germline V gene has CDR1 MDHEN and CDR2 SYDVKM. The entire variable domain, with the rest obtained from reference TRBV28 and TRBJ1-5, is as follows: DVKVTQSSRYLVKRTGEKVFLECVQDMDHENMFWYRQDPGLGLRLIYFSYDVKMKEKGDIPEGYSVSREKKERFSLILESASTNQTSMYLCASTPSIYSNQPQHFGDGTRLSIL.

V and J are TRBV5-1 and TRBJ2-5, with 12 bases fitting TRBD2. This CDR3 has 14 residues. The J segment lost 5 bases and the V segment lost 4 bases, leaving 3 bases of the junction unmatched. From germline, CDR1 is SGHRS and CDR2 YFSETQ. The CDR3 loop reads CASSLAGGLETQYF. The CDR3 coding sequence is TGCGCCAGCAGCCTAGCGGGGGGGCTGGAGACCCAGTACTTC. Based on the CDR3 plus reference TRBV5-1 and TRBJ2-5, the full variable domain is KAGVTQTPRYLIKTRGQQVTLSCSPISGHRSVSWYQQTPGQGLQFLFEYFSETQRNKGNFPGRFSGRQFSNSRSEMNVSTLELGDSALYLCASSLAGGLETQYFGPGTRLLVL.

This clone was observed a single time. The rearrangement links TRBV6-5 to TRBJ2-7; 9 nucleotides match TRBD1. The CDR3 runs 14 residues. CDR1 MNHEY and CDR2 SVGAGI come from the germline V gene. The V gene end was trimmed by 6 bases and the J gene end by 5 bases; junction bases not matched to a gene: 8. The CDR3 nucleotides read TGTGCCAGCAGAGAGGGGACAGGGTGGGACGAGCAGTACTTC. Translating it yields CASREGTGWDEQYF.

The chain couples TRBV25-1 to TRBJ1-5; no clear D gene. CDR1 and CDR2 (germline): MGHDK, SYGVNS. V was clipped by 0 bases and J by 7 bases, with 7 bases between them. The CDR3 is made up of 13 amino acids. CDR3 bases: TGTGCCAGCAGTGAATATAGTGAACAGCCCCAGCATTTT. As protein: CASSEYSEQPQHF.

The genes are TRBV11-3 and TRBJ2-5; a possible D gene is TRBD2 (7 bases). With 2 bases removed from V and 3 bases from J, the gap between germline ends came to 16 bases. CDR3 length: 16 residues. Germline CDR1 SGHNT, CDR2 YENEEA. CDR3 DNA sequence: TGTGCCAGCAGCTTAAGGCTTGGGGGGGGCGAAGAGACCCAGTACTTC. It codes for CASSLRLGGGEETQYF.

The J gene is TRBJ2-7, the V gene TRBV6-4; 9 bases fit TRBD2. The V and J ends lost 3 bases and 1 base, in that order; junction bases with no gene match: 10. From germline, CDR1 is MRHNA and CDR2 SNTAGT. CDR3 size: 17 residues. CDR3 DNA sequence: TGTGCCAGCAGTGATGAGCGGGGGGCTCGAAATTCCTACGAGCAGTACTTC. It specifies CASSDERGARNSYEQYF.

This rearrangement joins TRBV6-6 to TRBJ2-1; a weak D match, TRBD2 (5 bases). CDR3 length: 14 residues. Germline assignment: CDR1 MNHNY and CDR2 SVGAGI (reference sequence). Between the trimmed V and J ends, which lost 0 bases and 5 bases, there was a span of 8 bases. The CDR3 protein is CASSYSRRDNEQFF. CDR3 nucleotides: TGTGCCAGCAGTTACTCGAGGCGGGACAATGAGCAGTTCTTC.

This clone has just one count. This chain joins TRBV18 and TRBJ2-1, with 11 bases lining up with TRBD2. Germline CDR1 is KGHSH and CDR2 is LQKENI. The CDR3 is made up of 16 amino acids. Losses at the gene ends were 1 base for V and 7 bases for J; bases not matched to a gene: 6. Written as DNA, the CDR3 is TGTGCCAGCTCACCACTTAGGGCTAGCGGGGGGAATGAGCAGTTCTTC. Translated, it gives CASSPLRASGGNEQFF.

The chain links TRBV4-1 to TRBJ1-1; tentatively, D is TRBD1 (6 bases). The CDR3 runs to 16 residues. The V and J ends lost 1 base and 4 bases respectively, with 16 bases between them. The germline V gene has CDR1 MGHRA and CDR2 YSYEKL. The CDR3, as DNA: TGCGCCAGCAGCCAAGGGCCTACAGGGCTGGGCACTGAAGCTTTCTTT. This gives the protein CASSQGPTGLGTEAFF.

The V call is TRBV5-4, the J call TRBJ2-1; the D gene is possibly TRBD2 (7 bases). CDR1 and CDR2 from the germline V gene are SGHNT and YYREEE (reference sequence). Between the trimmed V and J ends, which lost 3 bases and 8 bases, there was a span of 18 bases. The CDR3 sequence is 15 residues long. CDR3 protein: CASSSGTWEGDEQFF. CDR3 in DNA: TGTGCCAGCAGCTCCGGGACGTGGGAGGGGGATGAGCAGTTCTTC. The full variable domain, completed using reference TRBV5-4 and TRBJ2-1, is ETGVTQSPTHLIKTRGQQVTLRCSSQSGHNTVSWYQQALGQGPQFIFQYYREEENGRGNFPPRFSGLQFPNYSSELNVNALELDDSALYLCASSSGTWEGDEQFFGPGTRLTVL.

This clone was recorded a few times. CDR3 DNA sequence: TGTGCCAGCACCCCGGGACAGGGTTTCTCTGGGGCCAACGTCCTGACTTTC. Translation: CASTPGQGFSGANVLTF. The chain employs TRBV2 and TRBJ2-6; 9 bases agree with TRBD1. The CDR3 contains 17 residues. The germline CDR1 and CDR2 sequences are SNHLY and FYNNEI. V lost 7 bases and J lost 0; bases outside the gene matches: 7.

This sequence joins TRBV28 and TRBJ1-5; D gene unclear. Trimming took 8 bases from V and 2 from J, leaving 16 bases between them. CDR3 length equals 15 residues. Germline V gives CDR1 MDHEN, CDR2 SYDVKM. The CDR3 nucleotides are TGTGCCAGCTGTGGGGAGGGATCGGGCAATCAGCCCCAGCATTTT. Translating it yields CASCGEGSGNQPQHF.

This chain links TRBV11-3 with TRBJ1-1; D perhaps matches TRBD1 (6 bases). Germline V gene sequence: CDR1 SGHNT, CDR2 YENEEA. V dropped 0 bases and J dropped 10 bases, with 15 bases sitting between them. The CDR3 covers 14 residues. The DNA of the CDR3 is TGTGCCAGCAGCTTAGATCGATGGGGACAAGGAGCTTTCTTT. Its protein is CASSLDRWGQGAFF.

About this clone itself: Other DNA sequences in the same sample also yield this CDR3. J is TRBJ2-5 and V is TRBV5-1, with TRBD1 identical over 7 bases. This CDR3 has 14 amino acids. The ends lost 4 bases at V and 2 bases at J; junction bases unmatched: 5. Germline V gene lookup returns CDR1 SGHRS and CDR2 YFSETQ. CDR3 amino acids: CASSPRQGQETQYF. The CDR3 DNA is TGCGCCAGCAGCCCGCGACAGGGTCAAGAGACCCAGTACTTC. Variable domain in full (rest from reference TRBV5-1 and TRBJ2-5): KAGVTQTPRYLIKTRGQQVTLSCSPISGHRSVSWYQQTPGQGLQFLFEYFSETQRNKGNFPGRFSGRQFSNSRSEMNVSTLELGDSALYLCASSPRQGQETQYFGPGTRLLVL.

V usage is TRBV30 and J usage is TRBJ2-2; 7 bases agree with TRBD2. CDR1 and CDR2 (germline): GTSNPN, SVGIG (reference sequence). CDR3 length: 14 amino acids. J lost 4 bases, V lost 5 bases, and 7 bases had no gene match. The chain's CDR3 is CAWLGSGATGELFF. The DNA of the CDR3 is TGTGCCTGGTTGGGGAGCGGGGCCACCGGGGAGCTGTTTTTT.

The genes are TRBV4-2 and TRBJ2-7; TRBD1 matches 8 bases. J lost 1 base, V lost 0 bases, and 5 bases had no gene match. The CDR3 totals 16 residues. Germline V lookup: CDR1 LGHNA, CDR2 YNFKEQ. In DNA, the CDR3 is TGTGCCAGCAGCCAAGAAGGGCAGGGGGCGTCCTACGAGCAGTACTTC. It encodes CASSQEGQGASYEQYF.

The chain couples TRBV6-5 to TRBJ1-1; D remains unclear. The CDR3 sequence is 13 residues long. Germline V lookup: CDR1 MNHEY, CDR2 SVGAGI. V dropped 7 bases and J dropped 1 base, with 10 bases sitting between them. The CDR3 region has the DNA TGTGCCAGCACCAGAACACAGAACACTGAAGCTTTCTTT. This translates into CASTRTQNTEAFF.

The chain employs TRBV6-5 and TRBJ1-2; possibly TRBD1 for D (6 bases). Germline V gene lookup returns CDR1 MNHEY and CDR2 SVGAGI. This CDR3 spans 14 amino acids. Trimming shortened V by 4 bases and J by 6 bases, and 15 bases separated the two germline ends. The DNA of the CDR3 is TGTGCCAGCAGTTTATCAGGGGTCCCCCATGGCTACACCTTC. As protein: CASSLSGVPHGYTF.

The chain recombines TRBV29-1 with TRBJ2-3, with 7 bases lining up with TRBD2. This CDR3 has 16 amino acids. Germline trimming cut 8 bases from V and 6 bases from J; bases unmatched to any gene: 20. Germline loops: CDR1 SQVTM, CDR2 ANQGSEA. CDR3 nucleotides: TGCAGCACCCAGCCGGCCGGGACTATACCTGTGGATACGCAGTATTTT. It encodes CSTQPAGTIPVDTQYF.

The CDR3 DNA is TGTGCCAGCAGTTTATATCCGGACAGGGCACGCTCACCCCTCCACTTT. Translating it yields CASSLYPDRARSPLHF. The chain joins TRBV27 to TRBJ1-6, with 8 bases identical to TRBD1. Per germline, CDR1 MNHEY and CDR2 SMNVEV (reference sequence). CDR3 length: 16 residues. V lost 1 base, J lost 10 bases, and 9 bases stayed unmatched.

The chain links TRBV5-1 to TRBJ1-2; 8 bases are a match to TRBD1. Per the germline V gene, CDR1 is SGHRS and CDR2 is YFSETQ. Trimming removed 4 bases from V and 4 bases from J; junction bases left unmatched: 6. The length of the CDR3 is 14 residues. The CDR3 DNA reads TGCGCCAGCAGCCCCCCCGGGACAGGCTATGGCTACACCTTC. Encoded protein: CASSPPGTGYGYTF.

This chain connects TRBV5-6 to TRBJ1-3; 9 bases fit TRBD1. Germline-derived CDR1 and CDR2 are SGHDT and YYEEEE. This CDR3 region has 15 residues. The V gene end was trimmed by 5 bases and the J gene end by 6 bases; junction bases not matched to a gene: 9. The CDR3 coding sequence is TGTGCCAGCAGTGTCGGACAGGGGAAAGCAAACACCATATATTTT. Protein: CASSVGQGKANTIYF. The complete variable domain, with remaining parts taken from reference TRBV5-6 and TRBJ1-3, reads DAGVTQSPTHLIKTRGQQVTLRCSPKSGHDTVSWYQQALGQGPQFIFQYYEEEERQRGNFPDRFSGHQFPNYSSELNVNALLLGDSALYLCASSVGQGKANTIYFGEGSWLTVV.

The CDR3: CASRSGQGNSPLHF. The CDR3 region has the DNA TGTGCCAGTAGGTCGGGACAGGGAAATTCACCCCTCCACTTT. The chain joins TRBV19 to TRBJ1-6; the match to TRBD1 covers 9 bases. V shed 6 bases and J 7 bases; nucleotides not matched to a gene: 4. This CDR3 comprises 14 residues. Germline V lookup: CDR1 LNHDA, CDR2 SQIVND (reference sequence).

This clone was seen only a few times. V gene TRBV7-8 combines with J gene TRBJ1-1, with TRBD1 as a possible D gene (5 bases). The CDR3 is 15 amino acids. The V and J ends lost 4 bases and 0 bases respectively, with 12 bases between them. CDR1 and CDR2 (germline): SGHVS, FQNEAQ. The CDR3 here is CASSSQGIMNTEAFF. As DNA, the CDR3 is TGTGCCAGCAGCTCCCAGGGCATTATGAACACTGAAGCTTTCTTT.

The chain carries TRBV11-3 and TRBJ1-2; D is perhaps TRBD1 (6 bases). Germline V gives CDR1 SGHNT, CDR2 YENEEA. The CDR3 extends over 16 amino acids. Trimming removed 1 base from V and 0 bases from J, with 12 bases in between. Here the CDR3 DNA reads TGTGCCAGCAGCTTAGCTCTGGACAGAGCTAACTATGGCTACACCTTC. As protein: CASSLALDRANYGYTF.

The chain has TRBV7-6 and TRBJ1-1, with D maybe TRBD1 (5 bases). V lost 1 base to trimming and J lost 0 bases, with 12 bases between them. In germline, CDR1 is SGHVS, CDR2 FNYEAQ. The CDR3 is 16 residues long. CDR3: CASSLGGRYMNTEAFF. CDR3 sequence (DNA): TGTGCCAGCAGCTTAGGGGGCCGCTACATGAACACTGAAGCTTTCTTT.

The gene calls are TRBV7-9 and TRBJ2-5; TRBD2 is a possible D gene (5 bases). The CDR3 loop spans 14 amino acids. The V end was cut by 1 base, the J end by 5 bases, with 11 bases between. Per the germline V gene, CDR1 is SEHNR and CDR2 is FQNEAQ (reference sequence). The CDR3 bases are TGTGCCAGCAGCTTAGATGCTAGCTTCGAGACCCAGTACTTC. Translated, it gives CASSLDASFETQYF. The variable domain in full, with the rest retrieved from reference TRBV7-9 and TRBJ2-5, is DTGVSQNPRHKITKRGQNVTFRCDPISEHNRLYWYRQTLGQGPEFLTYFQNEAQLEKSRLLSDRFSAERPKGSFSTLEIQRTEQGDSAMYLCASSLDASFETQYFGPGTRLLVL.

The chain couples TRBV7-2 to TRBJ2-7; 9 nucleotides match TRBD2. Germline assignment: CDR1 SGHTA and CDR2 FQGNSA. The CDR3 covers 14 residues. J gave up 2 bases and V 5 bases, and 4 bases lay outside the gene matches. DNA of the CDR3: TGTGCCAGCAGCCAGACTAGCGGTCCCTACGAGCAGTACTTC. It codes for CASSQTSGPYEQYF.

V and J are TRBV2 and TRBJ2-1; 8 bases are shared with TRBD1. J gave up 7 bases and V 6 bases, and 5 bases lay outside the gene matches. CDR3 length equals 13 residues. Germline V CDR1 and CDR2: SNHLY, FYNNEI. The CDR3 bases are TGTGCCAGCAGAGGACAGGGCTGGAATGAGCAGTTCTTC. This encodes CASRGQGWNEQFF.